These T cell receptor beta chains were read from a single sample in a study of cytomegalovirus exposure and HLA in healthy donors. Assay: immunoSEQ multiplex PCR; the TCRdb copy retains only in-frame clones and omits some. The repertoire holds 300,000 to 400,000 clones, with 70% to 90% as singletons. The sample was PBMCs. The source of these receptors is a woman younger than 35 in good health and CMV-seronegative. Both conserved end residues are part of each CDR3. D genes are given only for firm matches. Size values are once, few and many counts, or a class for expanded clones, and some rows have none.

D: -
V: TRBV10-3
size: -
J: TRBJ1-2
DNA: TGTGCCATCAGTGGGGACTCCTGGGGCTACACCTTC
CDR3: CAISGDSWGYTF

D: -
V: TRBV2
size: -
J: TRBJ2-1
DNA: TGTGCCAGCAGGCCGCCCACTAGCTCCTACAATGAGCAGTTCTTC
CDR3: CASRPPTSSYNEQFF

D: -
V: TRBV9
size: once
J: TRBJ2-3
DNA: TGTGCCAGCAGCGTAGAAGGGACTACAGATACGCAGTATTTT
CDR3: CASSVEGTTDTQYF

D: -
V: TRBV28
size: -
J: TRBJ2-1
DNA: TGTGCCAGCAGGGGGCTTGAGCAGTTCTTC
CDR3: CASRGLEQFF

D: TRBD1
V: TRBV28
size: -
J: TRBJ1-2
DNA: TGTGCCAGCAGTTCCTCAGGGGGTGATGGCTACACCTTC
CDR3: CASSSSGGDGYTF

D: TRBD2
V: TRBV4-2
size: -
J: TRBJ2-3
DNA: TGTGCCAGCAGCCACGAGCGGGGGGGCGTAGATACGCAGTATTTT
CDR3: CASSHERGGVDTQYF

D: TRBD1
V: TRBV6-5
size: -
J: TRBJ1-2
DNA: TGTGCCAGCAGTTACTCCAGGGGGCGGGATAACTATGGCTACACCTTC
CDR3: CASSYSRGRDNYGYTF

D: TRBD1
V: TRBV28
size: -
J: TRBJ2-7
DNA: TGTGCCAGCAGTTTATGGACTACAGGGGTCTACGAGCAGTACTTC
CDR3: CASSLWTTGVYEQYF

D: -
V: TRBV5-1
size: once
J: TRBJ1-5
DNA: TGCGCCAGCAGCCAAGGTACAGGGAATCAGCCCCAGCATTTT
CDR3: CASSQGTGNQPQHF

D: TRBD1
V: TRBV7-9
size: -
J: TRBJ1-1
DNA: TGTGCCAGCAGCTTGACAGGGTCTAGAACTGAAGCTTTCTTT
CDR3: CASSLTGSRTEAFF

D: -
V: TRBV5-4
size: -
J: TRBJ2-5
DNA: TGTGCCAGCAGCTTTGGTCATGGACAGCAAGAGACCCAGTACTTC
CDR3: CASSFGHGQQETQYF

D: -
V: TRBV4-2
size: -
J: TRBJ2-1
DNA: TGTGCCAGCAGCCAAGAAAACTCCGCCTACAATGAGCAGTTCTTC
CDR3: CASSQENSAYNEQFF

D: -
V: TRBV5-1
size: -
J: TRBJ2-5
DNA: TGCGCCAGCAGCTTGGGGAGTTGGGAGACCCAGTACTTC
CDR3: CASSLGSWETQYF

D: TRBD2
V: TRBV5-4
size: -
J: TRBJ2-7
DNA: TGTGCCAGCAGCTTGGGCGGGAGAACCTACGAGCAGTACTTC
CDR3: CASSLGGRTYEQYF

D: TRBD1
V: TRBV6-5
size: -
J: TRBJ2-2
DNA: TGTGCCAGCATGAGGGACAGGGGGAACACCGGGGAGCTGTTTTTT
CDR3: CASMRDRGNTGELFF

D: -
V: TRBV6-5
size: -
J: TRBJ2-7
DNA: TGTGCCAGCAGTACGGGGACTGAACAGTGGGACGAGCAGTACTTC
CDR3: CASSTGTEQWDEQYF

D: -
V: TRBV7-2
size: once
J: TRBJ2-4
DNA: TGTGCCAGCAGCTCCCGCGGCCCACTAGCCAAAAACATTCAGTACTTC
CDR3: CASSSRGPLAKNIQYF

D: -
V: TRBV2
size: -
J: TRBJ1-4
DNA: TGTGCCAGCAGGAAAGACAGCGAAACCCATGGAAAACTGTTTTTT
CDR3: CASRKDSETHGKLFF

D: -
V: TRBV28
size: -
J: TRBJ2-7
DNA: TGTGCCAGCAGTTGGCGGTTGTACGAGCAGTACTTC
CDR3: CASSWRLYEQYF

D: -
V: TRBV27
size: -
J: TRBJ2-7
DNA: TGTGCCGCTGAGAACAGTGCATCCTACGAGCAGTACTTC
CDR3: CAAENSASYEQYF

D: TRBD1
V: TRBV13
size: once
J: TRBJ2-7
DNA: TGTGCCAGCAGCTTAGTCGGACAGGGGGCTTCCGAGCAGTACTTC
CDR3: CASSLVGQGASEQYF

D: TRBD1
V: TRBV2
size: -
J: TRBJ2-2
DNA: TGTGCCAGCAGCCCCGATCCTTTCCGGGACAGGGTCGACGGGGAGCTGTTTTTT
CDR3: CASSPDPFRDRVDGELFF

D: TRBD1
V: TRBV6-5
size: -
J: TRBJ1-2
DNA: TGTGCCAGTGGACAGGGGAATGGCTACACCTTC
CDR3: CASGQGNGYTF

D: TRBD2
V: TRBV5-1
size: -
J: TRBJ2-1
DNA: TGCGCCAGCAGCTTGGATGTAGCGGGGGGGCCAAAGTTCTTC
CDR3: CASSLDVAGGPKFF

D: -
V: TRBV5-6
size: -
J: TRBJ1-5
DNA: TGTGCCAGCAGCTGGGGGCCGGACAATCAGCCCCAGCATTTT
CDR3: CASSWGPDNQPQHF

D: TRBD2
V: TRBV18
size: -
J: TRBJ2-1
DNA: TGTGCCAGCTCACAGGGACTAGCGGGAGAGGGTGAGCAGTTCTTC
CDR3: CASSQGLAGEGEQFF

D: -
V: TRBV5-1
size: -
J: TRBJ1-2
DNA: TGCGCCAGCAGCTTGGGGAGAGAAACGGATGGCTACACCTTC
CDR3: CASSLGRETDGYTF

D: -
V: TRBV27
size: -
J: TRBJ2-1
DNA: TGTGCCAGCTCCCGCCGCGCCAATGAGCAGTTCTTC
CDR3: CASSRRANEQFF

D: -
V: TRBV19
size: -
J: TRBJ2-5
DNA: TGTGCCAGTAGTACCTATGGGACAAAAGAACAAGAGACCCAGTACTTC
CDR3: CASSTYGTKEQETQYF

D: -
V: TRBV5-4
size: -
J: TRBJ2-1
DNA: TGTGCCAGCAGCTCCCCAGGCCCGGAGTTCTTC
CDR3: CASSSPGPEFF

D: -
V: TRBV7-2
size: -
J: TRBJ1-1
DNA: TGTGCCAGCAGCTTGGGAGCGAACACTGAAGCTTTCTTT
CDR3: CASSLGANTEAFF

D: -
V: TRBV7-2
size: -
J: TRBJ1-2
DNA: TGTGCCAGCAGCCCCGACACAAACTATGGCTACACCTTC
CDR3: CASSPDTNYGYTF

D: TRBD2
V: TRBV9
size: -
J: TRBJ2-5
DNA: TGTGCCAGCAGCGAGGGACTAGCGGGAGGGAGAGAGACCCAGTACTTC
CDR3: CASSEGLAGGRETQYF

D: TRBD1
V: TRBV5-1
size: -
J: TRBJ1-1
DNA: TGCGCCAGCAGCCTCACCCCGGTAGGACAGGGATATACTGAAGCTTTCTTT
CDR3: CASSLTPVGQGYTEAFF

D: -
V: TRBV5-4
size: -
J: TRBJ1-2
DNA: TGTGCCAGCACCTCCGGACTTCAGAACTATGGCTACACCTTC
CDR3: CASTSGLQNYGYTF

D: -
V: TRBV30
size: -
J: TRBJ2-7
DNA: TGTGCCTGGACTGCGGGGAACTACGAGCAGTACTTC
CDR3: CAWTAGNYEQYF

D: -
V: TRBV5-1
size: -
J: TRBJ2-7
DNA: TGCGCCAGCAGCCTCGACAGCCTTGCCTACGAGCAGTACTTC
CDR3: CASSLDSLAYEQYF

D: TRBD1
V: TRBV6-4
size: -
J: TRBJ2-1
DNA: TGTGCCAGCAGTGACTCAGCGGGGACAGGGCCCTACAATGAGCAGTTCTTC
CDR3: CASSDSAGTGPYNEQFF

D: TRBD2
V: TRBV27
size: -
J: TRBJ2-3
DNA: TGTGCCAGCAGTTCAAGCGGGAGGCCGGCAGATACGCAGTATTTT
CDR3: CASSSSGRPADTQYF

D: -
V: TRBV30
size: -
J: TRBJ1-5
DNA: TGTGCCTGGAGTCCGGGGGTGGGCAATCAGCCCCAGCATTTT
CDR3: CAWSPGVGNQPQHF

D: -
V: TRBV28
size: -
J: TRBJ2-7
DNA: TGTGCCAGCGGCCCCAATCCGGGACCCCTAGCGTACGAGCAGTACTTC
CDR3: CASGPNPGPLAYEQYF

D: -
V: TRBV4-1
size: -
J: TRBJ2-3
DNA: TGCGCCAGCAGCCATAGGGGCGGCCGCACAGATACGCAGTATTTT
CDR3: CASSHRGGRTDTQYF

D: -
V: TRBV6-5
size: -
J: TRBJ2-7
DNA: TGTGCCAGCAGTTACTCGTATGCGTCGGGAACCTACGAGCAGTACTTC
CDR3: CASSYSYASGTYEQYF

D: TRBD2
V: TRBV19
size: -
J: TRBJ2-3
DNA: TGTGCCAGTAGATTAGCGGGGAAGACAGATACGCAGTATTTT
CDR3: CASRLAGKTDTQYF

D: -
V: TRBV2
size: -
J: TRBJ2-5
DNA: TGTGCCAGCAGTGGAAGTTATGCGGAAGCGGGCCCCCAAGAGACCCAGTACTTC
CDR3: CASSGSYAEAGPQETQYF

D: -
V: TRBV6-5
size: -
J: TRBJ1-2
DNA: TGTGCCAGCAGCCCGGACAGTAGGAGCTACACCTTC
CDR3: CASSPDSRSYTF

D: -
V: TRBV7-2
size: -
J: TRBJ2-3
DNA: TGTGCCAGCAGCCAGAGCAGCGGGAGCACAGATACGCAGTATTTT
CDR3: CASSQSSGSTDTQYF

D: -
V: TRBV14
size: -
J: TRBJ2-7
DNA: TGTGCCAGCAGCCAAGCTCCAAGCGGCGAGCAGTACTTC
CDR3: CASSQAPSGEQYF

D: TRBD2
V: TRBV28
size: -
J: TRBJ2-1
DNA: TGTGCCAGCAGTTTAGCGGGAGGGTCTTACAATGAGCAGTTCTTC
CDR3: CASSLAGGSYNEQFF

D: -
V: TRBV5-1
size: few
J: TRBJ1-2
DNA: TGCGCCAGCAGCTTAGCAGGGGATGGCTACACCTTC
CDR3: CASSLAGDGYTF